The 4 T cell receptor beta chains listed next were all sequenced from one sample in a study of shared clonotypes between healthy human individuals (dated by TCRdb to 2020 to 2021). Receptors were amplified or captured by the immunoSEQ multiplex PCR assay. TCRdb took over this immuneACCESS table, retaining in-frame rearrangements with V and J assigned. Such tables are incomplete; in checked studies, under half of the missing clones stem from an unresolved V gene, and the remainder is unexplained. The sample has approximately 640,000 clones on record, 60% to 80% of them singletons. The ten largest clones take up about 1.8% of the sample. Sequenced material: memory CD4+ T cells sorted from blood. The cell subset or site label of this sample denotes: CD45RA-negative fraction. These TCRs come from a woman aged 25 to 45 in good health.

The chain recombines TRBV27 with TRBJ1-5, with a possible D match to TRBD1 (6 bases). The CDR3 totals 13 residues. Germline-derived CDR1 and CDR2 are MNHEY and SMNVEV (reference sequence). Trimming removed 3 bases from V and 7 bases from J, with 10 bases in between. The CDR3 coding sequence is TGTGCCAGCAGTTTTTCCGACAGGCAGCCCCAGCATTTT. It codes for CASSFSDRQPQHF.

This clone was observed once. The J gene is TRBJ2-7, the V gene TRBV10-2; the D call may be TRBD1 or TRBD2 (5 bases each). The CDR3 runs 14 residues. V was cut by 7 bases and J by 0 bases, with 13 bases left in between. Germline-derived CDR1 and CDR2 are WSHSY and SAAADI. The CDR3 here is CASTPGAHSYEQYF. The CDR3 DNA follows: TGCGCCAGCACCCCCGGGGCCCACTCCTACGAGCAGTACTTC.

V and J are TRBV5-1 and TRBJ2-7; possible D gene TRBD1, 5 bases. The CDR3 runs to 15 residues. Germline assignment: CDR1 SGHRS and CDR2 YFSETQ. V was cut by 6 bases and J by 5 bases, with 21 bases left in between. The CDR3 loop reads CASKLIWAGIHEQYF. CDR3 DNA: TGCGCCAGCAAACTTATCTGGGCAGGGATTCACGAGCAGTACTTC.

This clone was seen ten or more times. This sequence joins TRBV2 and TRBJ1-4, with a possible D match to TRBD1 (5 bases). CDR1 is SNHLY, CDR2 FYNNEI, per germline. V gave up 5 bases and J gave up 13 bases, with 14 bases separating them. CDR3 size: 12 residues. CDR3 in DNA: TGTGCCAGCAGTTGGGACGGCCGGAGACTGTTTTTT. It yields the protein CASSWDGRRLFF.